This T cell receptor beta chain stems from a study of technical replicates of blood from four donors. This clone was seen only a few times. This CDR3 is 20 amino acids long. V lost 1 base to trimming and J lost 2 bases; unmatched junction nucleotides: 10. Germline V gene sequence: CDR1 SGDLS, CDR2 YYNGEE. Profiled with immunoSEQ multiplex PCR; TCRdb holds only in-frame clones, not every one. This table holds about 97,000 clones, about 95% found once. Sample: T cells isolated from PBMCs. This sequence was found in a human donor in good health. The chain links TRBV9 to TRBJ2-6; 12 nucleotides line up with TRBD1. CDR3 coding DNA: TGTGCCAGCAGCGTACACCCCGGGACAGGGGGCTCAGCTGGGGCCAACGTCCTGACTTTC. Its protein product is CASSVHPGTGGSAGANVLTF.